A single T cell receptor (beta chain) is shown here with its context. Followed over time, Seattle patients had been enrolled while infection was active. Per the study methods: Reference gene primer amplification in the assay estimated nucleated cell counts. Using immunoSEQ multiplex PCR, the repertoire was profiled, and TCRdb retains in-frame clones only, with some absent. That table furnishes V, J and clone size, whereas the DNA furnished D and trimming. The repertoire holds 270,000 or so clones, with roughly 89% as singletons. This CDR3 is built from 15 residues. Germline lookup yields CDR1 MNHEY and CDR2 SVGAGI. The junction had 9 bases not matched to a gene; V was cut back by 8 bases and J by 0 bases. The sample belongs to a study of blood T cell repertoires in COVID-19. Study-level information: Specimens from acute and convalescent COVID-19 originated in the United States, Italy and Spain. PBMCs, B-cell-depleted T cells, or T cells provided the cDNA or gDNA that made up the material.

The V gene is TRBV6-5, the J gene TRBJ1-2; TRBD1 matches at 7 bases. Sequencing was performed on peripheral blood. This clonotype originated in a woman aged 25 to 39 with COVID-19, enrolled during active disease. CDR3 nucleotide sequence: TGTGCCAGCCTTCCGGGACAGTTAGCTAACTATGGCTACACCTTC. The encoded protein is CASLPGQLANYGYTF.